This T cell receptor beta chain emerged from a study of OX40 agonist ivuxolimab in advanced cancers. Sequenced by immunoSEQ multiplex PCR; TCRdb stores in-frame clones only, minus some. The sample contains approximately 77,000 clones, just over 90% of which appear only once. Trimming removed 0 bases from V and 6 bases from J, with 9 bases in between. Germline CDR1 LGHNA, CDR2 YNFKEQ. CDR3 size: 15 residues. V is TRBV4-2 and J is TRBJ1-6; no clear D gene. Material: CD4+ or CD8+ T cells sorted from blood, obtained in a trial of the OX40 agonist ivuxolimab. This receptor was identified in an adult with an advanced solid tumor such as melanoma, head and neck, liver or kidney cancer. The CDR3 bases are TGTGCCAGCAGCCAAGACCCGGACCGTAATTCACCCCTCCACTTT. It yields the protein CASSQDPDRNSPLHF.